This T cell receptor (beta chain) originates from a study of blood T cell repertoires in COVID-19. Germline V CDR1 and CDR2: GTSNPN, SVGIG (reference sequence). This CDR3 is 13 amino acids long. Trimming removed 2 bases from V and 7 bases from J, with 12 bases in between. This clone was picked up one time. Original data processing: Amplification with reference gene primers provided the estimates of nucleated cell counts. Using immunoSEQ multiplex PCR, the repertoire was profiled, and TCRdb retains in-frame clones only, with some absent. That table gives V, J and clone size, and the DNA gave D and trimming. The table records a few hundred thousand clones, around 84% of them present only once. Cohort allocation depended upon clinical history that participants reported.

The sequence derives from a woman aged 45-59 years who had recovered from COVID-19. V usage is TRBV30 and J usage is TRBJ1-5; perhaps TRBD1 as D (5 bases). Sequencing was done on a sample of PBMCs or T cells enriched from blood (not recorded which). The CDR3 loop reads CAWSTQGNQPQHF. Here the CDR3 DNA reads TGTGCCTGGAGTACCCAGGGAAACCAGCCCCAGCATTTT.